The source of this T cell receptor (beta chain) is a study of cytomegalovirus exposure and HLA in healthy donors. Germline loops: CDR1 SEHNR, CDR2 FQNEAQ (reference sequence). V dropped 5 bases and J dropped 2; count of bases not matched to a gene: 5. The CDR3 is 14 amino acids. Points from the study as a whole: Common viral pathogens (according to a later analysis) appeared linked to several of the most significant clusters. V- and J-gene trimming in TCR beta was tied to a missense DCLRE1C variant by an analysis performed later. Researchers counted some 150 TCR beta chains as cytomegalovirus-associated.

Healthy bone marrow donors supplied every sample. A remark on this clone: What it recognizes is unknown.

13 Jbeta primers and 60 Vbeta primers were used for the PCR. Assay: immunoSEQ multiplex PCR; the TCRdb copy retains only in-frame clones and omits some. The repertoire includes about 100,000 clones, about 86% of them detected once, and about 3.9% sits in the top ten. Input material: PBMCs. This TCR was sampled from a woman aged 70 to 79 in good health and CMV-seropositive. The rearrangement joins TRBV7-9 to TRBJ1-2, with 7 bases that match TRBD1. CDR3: CASSPGQKNYGYTF. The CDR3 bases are TGTGCCAGCAGCCCGGGACAGAAAAACTATGGCTACACCTTC.